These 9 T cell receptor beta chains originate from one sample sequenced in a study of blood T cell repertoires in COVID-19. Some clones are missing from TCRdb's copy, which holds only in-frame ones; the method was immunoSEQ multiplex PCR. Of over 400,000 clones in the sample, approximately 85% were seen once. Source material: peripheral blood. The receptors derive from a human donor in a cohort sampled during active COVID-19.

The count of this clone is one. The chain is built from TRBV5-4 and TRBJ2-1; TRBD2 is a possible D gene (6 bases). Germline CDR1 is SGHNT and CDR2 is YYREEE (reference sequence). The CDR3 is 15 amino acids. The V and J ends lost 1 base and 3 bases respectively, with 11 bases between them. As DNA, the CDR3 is TGTGCCAGCAGCTTGAAGGCGGGAATCTACAATGAGCAGTTCTTC. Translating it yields CASSLKAGIYNEQFF.

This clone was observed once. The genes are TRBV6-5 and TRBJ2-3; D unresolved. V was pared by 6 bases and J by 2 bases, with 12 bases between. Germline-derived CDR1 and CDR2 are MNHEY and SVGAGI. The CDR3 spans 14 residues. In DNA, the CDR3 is TGTGCCAGCAGCATAGCCCCTCCCACAGATACGCAGTATTTT. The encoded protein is CASSIAPPTDTQYF.

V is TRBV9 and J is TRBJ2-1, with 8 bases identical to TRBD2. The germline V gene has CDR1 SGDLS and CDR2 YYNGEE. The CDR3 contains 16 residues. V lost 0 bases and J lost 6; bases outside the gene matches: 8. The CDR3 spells CASSVARGLVGNEQFF. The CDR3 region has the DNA TGTGCCAGCAGCGTAGCCCGGGGACTAGTCGGCAATGAGCAGTTCTTC.

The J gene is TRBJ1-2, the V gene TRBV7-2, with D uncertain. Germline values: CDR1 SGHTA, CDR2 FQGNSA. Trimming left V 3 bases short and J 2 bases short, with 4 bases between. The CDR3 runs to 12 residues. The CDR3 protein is CASSFENYGYTF. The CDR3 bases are TGTGCCAGCAGCTTTGAGAACTATGGCTACACCTTC. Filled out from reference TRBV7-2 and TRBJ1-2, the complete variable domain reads GAGVSQSPSNKVTEKGKDVELRCDPISGHTALYWYRQSLGQGLEFLIYFQGNSAPDKSGLPSDRFSAERTGGSVSTLTIQRTQQEDSAVYLCASSFENYGYTFGSGTRLTVV.

The CDR3 loop is CASSQDPLYRERNTGELFF. For the CDR3, the DNA is TGCGCCAGCAGCCAAGATCCTCTCTACAGGGAGAGGAACACCGGGGAGCTGTTTTTT. The chain recombines TRBV4-3 with TRBJ2-2; perhaps TRBD1 as D (6 bases). Deletions cut 0 bases from V and 1 base from J, with 18 bases between. The CDR3 loop spans 19 amino acids. In germline, CDR1 is LGHNA, CDR2 YSLEER.

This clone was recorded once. Here the CDR3 reads CASSLSSTYEQYF. Written as DNA, the CDR3 is TGTGCCAGCAGTTTATCTAGTACCTACGAGCAGTACTTC. V gene TRBV28 combines with J gene TRBJ2-7; no firm D call. The CDR3 extends over 13 amino acids. Trimming removed 1 base from V and 2 bases from J, with 6 bases in between. Looked up from germline, CDR1 is MDHEN and CDR2 is SYDVKM.

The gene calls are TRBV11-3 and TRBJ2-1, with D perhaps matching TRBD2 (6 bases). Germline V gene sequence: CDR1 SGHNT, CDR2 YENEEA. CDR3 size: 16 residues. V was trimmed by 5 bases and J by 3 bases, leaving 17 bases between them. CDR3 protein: CASSMAGGLSYNEQFF. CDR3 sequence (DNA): TGTGCCAGCAGCATGGCCGGAGGGCTTAGCTACAATGAGCAGTTCTTC.

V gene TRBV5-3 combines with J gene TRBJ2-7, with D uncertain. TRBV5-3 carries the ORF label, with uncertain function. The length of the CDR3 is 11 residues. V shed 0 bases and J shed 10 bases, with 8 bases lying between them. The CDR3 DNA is TGTGCCAGAAGCTTGGTATGGAGTCAGTACTTC. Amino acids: CARSLVWSQYF.

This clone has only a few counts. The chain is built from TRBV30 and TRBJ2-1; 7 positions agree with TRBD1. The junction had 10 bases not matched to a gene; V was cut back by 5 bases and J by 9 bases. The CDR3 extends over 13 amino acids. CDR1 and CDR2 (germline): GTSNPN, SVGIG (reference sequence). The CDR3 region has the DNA TGTGCCTGGGGGAGACAGGGAATACGTGAGCAGTTCTTC. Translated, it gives CAWGRQGIREQFF. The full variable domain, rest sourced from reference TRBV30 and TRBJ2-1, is SQTIHQWPATLVQPVGSPLSLECTVEGTSNPNLYWYRQAAGRGLQLLFYSVGIGQISSEVPQNLSASRPQDRQFILSSKKLLLSDSGFYLCAWGRQGIREQFFGPGTRLTVL.